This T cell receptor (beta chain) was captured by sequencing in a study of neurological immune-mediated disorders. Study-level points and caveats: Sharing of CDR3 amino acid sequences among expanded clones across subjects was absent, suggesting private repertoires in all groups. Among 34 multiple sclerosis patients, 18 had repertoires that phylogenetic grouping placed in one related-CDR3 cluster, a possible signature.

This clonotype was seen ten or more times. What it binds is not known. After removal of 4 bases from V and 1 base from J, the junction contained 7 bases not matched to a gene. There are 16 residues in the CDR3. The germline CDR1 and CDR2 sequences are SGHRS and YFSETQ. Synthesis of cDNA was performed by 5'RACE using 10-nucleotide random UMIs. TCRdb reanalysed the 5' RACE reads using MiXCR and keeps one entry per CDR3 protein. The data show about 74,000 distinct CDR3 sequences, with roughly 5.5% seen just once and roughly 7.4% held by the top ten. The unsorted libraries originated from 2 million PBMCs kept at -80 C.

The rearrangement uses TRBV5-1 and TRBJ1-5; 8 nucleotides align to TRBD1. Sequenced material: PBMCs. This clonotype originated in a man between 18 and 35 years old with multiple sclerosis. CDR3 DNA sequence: TGCGCCAGCAGCCTCGGGACAGGAGCGAGCAATCAGCCCCAGCATTTT. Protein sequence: CASSLGTGASNQPQHF. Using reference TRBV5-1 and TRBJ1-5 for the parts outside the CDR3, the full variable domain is KAGVTQTPRYLIKTRGQQVTLSCSPISGHRSVSWYQQTPGQGLQFLFEYFSETQRNKGNFPGRFSGRQFSNSRSEMNVSTLELGDSALYLCASSLGTGASNQPQHFGDGTRLSIL.